This TCR beta chain appears in the sequencing data of a study of blood T cell repertoires in COVID-19. Clones were sequenced by immunoSEQ multiplex PCR, and TCRdb holds only the in-frame ones, with some missing. The sample lists around 100,000 clones; approximately 88% were seen once. CDR3 length: 15 amino acids. Germline V CDR1 and CDR2: MNHEY, SVGAGI. The trim removed 5 bases at V and 5 bases at J, leaving 6 bases unmatched. The sample was peripheral blood. This chain uses TRBV6-5 with TRBJ1-2, with 12 nucleotides matching TRBD1. The TCR sequence derives from a woman in her sixties or seventies with acute or convalescent COVID-19. The CDR3 bases are TGTGCCAGCAGTCCGGGGGACAGGGGGCTTTATGGCTACACCTTC. Translating gives CASSPGDRGLYGYTF.